Detailed here is one TCR beta chain. The data originate from a study of OX40 agonist ivuxolimab in advanced cancers. Whole-study context: The dose-escalation cohort had hepatocellular carcinoma, melanoma, renal cell or head and neck cancer.

Assay used: immunoSEQ multiplex PCR; TCRdb lists only in-frame clones, some missing. The sample comprises 35,000 to 50,000 clones, around 83% of which are singletons, and just over 20% rests with the top ten. Germline CDR1 reads LGHNA; CDR2 reads YSLEER. CDR3 length: 16 residues. The ends were cut back, 3 bases at V and 2 bases at J, with 15 bases in the middle. With autoimmune disease history or systemic immunosuppression, patients were excluded. The source of this sequence is an adult with an advanced solid tumor such as melanoma, head and neck, liver or kidney cancer. The source material was CD4+ or CD8+ T cells sorted from blood, sampled in a trial of the OX40 agonist ivuxolimab. V and J are TRBV4-3 and TRBJ2-3, with a weak D call TRBD2 (6 bases). CDR3 sequence (DNA): TGCGCCAGCAGCCAGTTCCCGGGAGAAATCACAGATACGCAGTATTTT. Protein: CASSQFPGEITDTQYF.